This T cell receptor (beta chain) comes out of a study of CD8 T cells in Susac syndrome. About 0.5 to 1 ug RNA was reverse transcribed with random hexamers. Amplification of TCR beta CDR3 by immunoSEQ multiplex PCR spanned 54 Vbeta and 13 Jbeta. TCRdb fed the immunoSEQ multiplex PCR reads into MiXCR, producing one record per CDR3 protein. This sample carries some 260,000 distinct CDR3 sequences, about 93% of them seen once, and the ten largest clones take 0.065% to 0.08%. Germline CDR1 is SEHNR and CDR2 is FQNEAQ (reference sequence). V shed 5 bases, J shed 7 bases, and the junction held 10 bases outside the gene matches. The CDR3 contains 15 residues. Sequencing targeted TCR beta in T cells from blood (CD8+ and CD4+). Control patients had untreated stable or active relapsing-remitting multiple sclerosis by revised McDonald criteria. TEMRA cells were FACS-enriched and CD8+ and CD4+ T cells negatively isolated.

The TCR comes from a human donor with multiple sclerosis. The sequencing sample was made of CD4+ T cells from PBMCs. The V call is TRBV7-9, the J call TRBJ1-4; 7 bases agree with TRBD1. CDR3 sequence reads: CASSPEGGTVEKLFF. Written as DNA, the CDR3 is TGTGCCAGCAGCCCGGAGGGGGGGACAGTTGAAAAACTGTTTTTT.